What follows describes a single T cell receptor beta chain. Its antigen is unknown. As to time point: week 5, during vaccination. A 20-mer mutant IDH1 peptide at 300 ug was injected subcutaneously with topical imiquimod. Method: immunoSEQ multiplex PCR; TCRdb's copy keeps in-frame clones and lacks some. In the table there are 30,000 to 35,000 clones, around 60% of which are singletons. With V trimmed by 7 bases and J by 9 bases, 3 bases remained unmatched. Germline V gives CDR1 MGHRA, CDR2 YSYEKL. This CDR3 region has 11 residues. The sample comes from a study of a mutant IDH1 vaccine in newly diagnosed glioma. About the research overall: Vaccines were begun 4-6 weeks after radiotherapy alone, or with temozolomide cycles. Every participant had undergone radiotherapy, temozolomide, or both before, and most underwent both.

Source: PBMCs, taken from a glioma patient whose treatment included an IDH1 peptide vaccine. V is TRBV4-1 and J is TRBJ2-1, with 7 bases identical to TRBD2. This receptor was obtained from a young woman with glioma. This CDR3 reads CASTGGIEQFF. CDR3 sequence (DNA): TGCGCCAGCACCGGGGGGATTGAGCAGTTCTTC.